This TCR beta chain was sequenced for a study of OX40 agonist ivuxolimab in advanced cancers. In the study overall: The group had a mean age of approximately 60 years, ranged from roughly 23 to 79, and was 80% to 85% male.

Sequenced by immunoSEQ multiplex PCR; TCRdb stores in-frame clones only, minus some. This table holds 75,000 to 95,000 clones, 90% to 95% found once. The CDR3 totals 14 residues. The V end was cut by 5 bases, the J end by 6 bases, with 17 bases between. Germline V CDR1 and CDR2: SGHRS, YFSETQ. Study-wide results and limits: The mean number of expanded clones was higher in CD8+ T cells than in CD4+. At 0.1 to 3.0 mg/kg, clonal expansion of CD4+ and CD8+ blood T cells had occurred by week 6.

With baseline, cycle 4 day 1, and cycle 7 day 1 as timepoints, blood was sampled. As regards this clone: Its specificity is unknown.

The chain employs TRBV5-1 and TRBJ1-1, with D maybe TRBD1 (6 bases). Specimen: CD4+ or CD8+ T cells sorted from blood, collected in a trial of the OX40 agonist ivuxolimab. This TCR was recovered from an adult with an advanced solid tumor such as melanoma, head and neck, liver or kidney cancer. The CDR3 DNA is TGCGCCAGCAGGGGGGGCGGACAGCAAGCTGAAGCTTTCTTT. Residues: CASRGGGQQAEAFF.